The 22 T cell receptor beta chains in this list originate from one sample, sequenced in a study of CD8+CD57+ T cells in acquired aplastic anemia. The study profiled TCR beta VDJ and CDR3 using genomic DNA as template. Via MiXCR, TCRdb re-called the reads, giving one row per CDR3 protein. The sample includes about 180,000 distinct CDR3 sequences, 40% to 55% of them seen just once. Specimen: sorted CD4+, CD8+, or CD8+CD57+ T cells (not recorded which) from PBMCs. The receptors originated from a human donor in good health.

The rearrangement joins TRBV2 to TRBJ2-2; tentative D call: TRBD1 (5 bases). Trimming shortened V by 6 bases and J by 5 bases, and 13 bases separated the two germline ends. The CDR3 sequence is 14 residues long. The V gene's germline CDR1 is SNHLY and CDR2 FYNNEI. DNA for the CDR3: TGTGCCAGCAGGGGGCAGGCGATAACCGGGGAGCTGTTTTTT. Translated: CASRGQAITGELFF.

This clonotype was seen ten or more times. The chain couples TRBV24-1 to TRBJ2-1; D possibly corresponds to TRBD1 (5 bases). The CDR3 runs 18 residues. Trimming left V 3 bases short and J 0 bases short, with 17 bases between. CDR1 KGHDR and CDR2 SFDVKD come from the germline V gene. The CDR3 DNA follows: TGTGCCACCAGTGATCCTCAAGGGGCCCGGAGCTCCTACAATGAGCAGTTCTTC. Residues: CATSDPQGARSSYNEQFF.

This clonotype was counted ten times or more. The CDR3 spells CASSYSGNNEQFF. CDR3 nucleotide sequence: TGTGCCAGCAGTTACTCAGGCAACAATGAGCAGTTCTTC. The chain has TRBV6-6 and TRBJ2-1; D not certain. Germline lookup yields CDR1 MNHNY and CDR2 SVGAGI (reference sequence). V gave up 0 bases and J gave up 5 bases, with 5 bases separating them. This CDR3 contains 13 residues.

This clonotype was counted at least ten times. The chain joins TRBV7-9 to TRBJ1-4, with D possibly matching TRBD1 (6 bases). The germline gives CDR1 SEHNR, CDR2 FQNEAQ (reference sequence). V gave up 11 bases and J gave up 4 bases, with 14 bases separating them. The CDR3 contains 13 residues. CDR3 sequence: CAGGPDGNEKLFF. The CDR3 nucleotides read TGTGCCGGGGGCCCAGACGGTAATGAAAAACTGTTTTTT.

The rearrangement uses TRBV10-3 and TRBJ2-7; 9 positions agree with TRBD2. With V trimmed by 3 bases and J by 5 bases, 11 bases remained unmatched. The CDR3 spans 16 residues. Germline V gene sequence: CDR1 ENHRY, CDR2 SYGVKD. CDR3: CAISDLGGRGLDEQYF. The CDR3 coding sequence is TGTGCCATCAGTGACCTTGGCGGGAGGGGTCTAGACGAGCAGTACTTC.

This clonotype was observed once. The junction departs from the called germline gene at one end, perhaps through a read error. The chain carries TRBV7-2 and TRBJ2-7; D gene ambiguous. The CDR3 runs to 15 residues. Germline CDR1 and CDR2: SGHTA and FQGNSA. The CDR3 loop reads CASSPYRRASDEQYF. CDR3 nucleotides: TGCGCCAGCAGCCCATACCGTAGGGCCAGCGACGAGCAGTACTTC.

This clonotype was detected many times. The chain has TRBV7-8 and TRBJ1-1; 8 bases match TRBD1. This CDR3 region has 16 residues. CDR1 and CDR2 (germline): SGHVS, FQNEAQ. V was pared by 2 bases and J by 7 bases, with 12 bases of the junction left unmatched. The CDR3 region is CASSLQGAPSGGEAFF. The CDR3 region has the DNA TGTGCCAGCAGCTTACAGGGGGCGCCTAGTGGTGGTGAAGCTTTCTTT.

Concerning this clonotype itself: Since a much larger clone is just one base distant, this may be a read error. CDR3 sequence: CASSQNRLAGGYEQYF. Written as DNA, the CDR3 is TGCGCCAGCAGCCAAAATCGACTAGCGGGAGGGTACGAGCAGTACTTC. J is TRBJ2-7 and V is TRBV5-1; 14 bases map to TRBD2. Per the germline V gene, CDR1 is SGHRS and CDR2 is YFSETQ. J was trimmed by 4 bases and V by 4 bases; bases with no gene match: 7. The CDR3 extends over 16 amino acids.

The chain joins TRBV7-2 to TRBJ1-1, with TRBD1 identical over 7 bases. Per germline, CDR1 SGHTA and CDR2 FQGNSA. This CDR3 is built from 14 residues. The trim removed 3 bases at V and 1 base at J, leaving 2 bases unmatched. CDR3 nucleotides: TGTGCCAGCAGCTTGTGGACAGGGAACACTGAAGCTTTCTTT. It specifies CASSLWTGNTEAFF.

On this clonotype: Sequence at one end of the junction differs from germline and may be a read error. This chain links TRBV28 with TRBJ2-6; the match to TRBD2 covers 7 bases. CDR1 MDHEN and CDR2 SYDVKM come from the germline V gene. This CDR3 is built from 16 residues. The CDR3 nucleotides are TGTGCCAGCAATTCGCCATCGGGAGGAGGGGCCAGCGTCCTGACTTTC. Protein: CASNSPSGGGASVLTF.

A note on this clonotype: Being one base from a much bigger clone, this may be a read error. V usage is TRBV20-1 and J usage is TRBJ1-3; the D gene is possibly TRBD1 (5 bases). Trimming cost V 2 bases and J 7 bases, with 15 bases left between them. This CDR3 region has 14 residues. Germline loops: CDR1 DFQATT, CDR2 SNEGSKA (reference sequence). CDR3 sequence (DNA): TGCAGTGCTAGATCGGGGGGAGGGTCGAACACCATATATTTT. Amino acid sequence: CSARSGGGSNTIYF.

This clonotype has ten or more counts. The genes are TRBV25-1 and TRBJ2-5; 8 bases are shared with TRBD1. CDR3 length: 15 residues. V lost 4 bases and J lost 5; bases outside the gene matches: 9. Germline assignment: CDR1 MGHDK and CDR2 SYGVNS. The CDR3 loop reads CASSGGQGAWETQYF. Here the CDR3 DNA reads TGTGCCAGCAGTGGCGGTCAGGGGGCTTGGGAGACCCAGTACTTC.

This clonotype was found a few times. The gene calls are TRBV12-3 or TRBV12-4 and TRBJ2-2; TRBD2 matches at 9 bases. The CDR3 is 14 amino acids. V shed 7 bases and J 3 bases; nucleotides not matched to a gene: 3. CDR3 DNA sequence: TGTGCCAGCAAAGCGGGAGGATACACCGGGGAGCTGTTTTTT. This codes for CASKAGGYTGELFF.

This clonotype came up a few times. The V gene is TRBV20-1, the J gene TRBJ1-2; 12 positions agree with TRBD1. CDR3 length equals 18 residues. V lost 5 bases and J lost 6; bases outside the gene matches: 19. Germline V gives CDR1 DFQATT, CDR2 SNEGSKA (reference sequence). In DNA, the CDR3 is TGCAGTGCTTCTGTGTTTGGGACAGGGGGCGCCGGGGGTAATGGCTACACCTTC. Translated: CSASVFGTGGAGGNGYTF.

The gene calls are TRBV2 and TRBJ1-5, with D unclear. Germline loops: CDR1 SNHLY, CDR2 FYNNEI. V was clipped by 1 base and J by 9 bases, with 16 bases between them. This CDR3 has 15 residues. CDR3 sequence: CASSEVGPELGPQHF. As DNA, the CDR3 is TGTGCCAGCAGTGAAGTGGGTCCAGAACTTGGGCCCCAGCATTTT.

The chain has TRBV9 and TRBJ2-7, with 8 bases identical to TRBD2. The germline CDR1 and CDR2 sequences are SGDLS and YYNGEE. CDR3 length: 13 residues. J lost 6 bases, V lost 1 base, and 3 bases had no gene match. CDR3 region: CASSVSGGVEQYF. The CDR3 DNA is TGTGCCAGCAGCGTATCGGGAGGGGTCGAGCAGTACTTC.

The sample holds many counts of this clonotype. This rearrangement joins TRBV12-3 or TRBV12-4 to TRBJ1-1; D unclear. The CDR3 length is 15 residues. Trimming cost V 6 bases and J 5 bases, with 19 bases left between them. The CDR3 sequence: CASSYLGRGWTEAFF. CDR3 bases: TGTGCCAGCAGCTACCTTGGACGGGGTTGGACTGAAGCTTTCTTT.

This clonotype showed up many times. V and J are TRBV7-8 and TRBJ1-6; 7 bases are a match to TRBD1. The trim removed 5 bases at V and 6 bases at J, leaving 7 bases unmatched. The CDR3 extends over 15 amino acids. Germline-derived CDR1 and CDR2 are SGHVS and FQNEAQ. The DNA of the CDR3 is TGTGCCAGCAGCGAGACAGGGTCGGGTAATTCACCCCTCCACTTT. Translating it yields CASSETGSGNSPLHF.

The chain employs TRBV2 and TRBJ2-3; D assignment may be TRBD1 or TRBD2 (5 bases each). This CDR3 contains 14 residues. The V end lost 5 bases, the J end lost 2 bases, and 11 bases lay between the germline ends. CDR1 is SNHLY and CDR2 is FYNNEI in the germline V gene. CDR3 DNA: TGTGCCAGCAGTTGGACGGGGACCACAGATACGCAGTATTTT. It is translated as CASSWTGTTDTQYF.

The chain carries TRBV2 and TRBJ1-1; 7 nucleotides line up with TRBD1. V trimming: 3 bases; J trimming: 4 bases; junction bases outside the gene matches: 8. There are 15 residues in the CDR3. Germline V gives CDR1 SNHLY, CDR2 FYNNEI. The CDR3 region has the DNA TGTGCCAGCAGTGACAGGACAGGAGAAGTCACTGAAGCTTTCTTT. It yields the protein CASSDRTGEVTEAFF. Full variable domain (remainder filled in from reference TRBV2 and TRBJ1-1): EPEVTQTPSHQVTQMGQEVILRCVPISNHLYFYWYRQILGQKVEFLVSFYNNEISEKSEIFDDQFSVERPDGSNFTLKIRSTKLEDSAMYFCASSDRTGEVTEAFFGQGTRLTVV.

At least ten counts were recorded for this clonotype. The chain is built from TRBV2 and TRBJ2-1; D possibly corresponds to TRBD2 (5 bases). CDR1 and CDR2 (germline): SNHLY, FYNNEI. The CDR3 runs 17 residues. V lost 1 base and J 0 bases, leaving 13 bases between the germline ends. The CDR3 region has the DNA TGTGCCAGCAGTGAAGAGGCCTCTAGCCTCTCCTACAATGAGCAGTTCTTC. Protein: CASSEEASSLSYNEQFF.

The sample holds many counts of this clonotype. V and J are TRBV20-1 and TRBJ2-1; 10 bases map to TRBD2. Germline V gives CDR1 DFQATT, CDR2 SNEGSKA (reference sequence). This CDR3 contains 16 residues. V trimming: 6 bases; J trimming: 0 bases; junction bases outside the gene matches: 8. CDR3 DNA sequence: TGCAGTGCATATTCGGCTAGCGGGAGCTCCTACAATGAGCAGTTCTTC. Its protein is CSAYSASGSSYNEQFF.